The present T cell receptor (beta chain) was sequenced within a study of cytomegalovirus exposure and HLA in healthy donors. This clone occurred a few times. Its antigen is not identified. Trimming removed 2 bases from V and 4 bases from J; junction bases left unmatched: 4. Looked up from germline, CDR1 is SGHTA and CDR2 is FQGNSA. CDR3 length equals 15 residues. The study ran its PCR with 60 Vbeta and 13 Jbeta primers. Repertoires were generated with immunoSEQ multiplex PCR, while TCRdb's copy carries only in-frame clones and drops some. Among 110,000 to 150,000 clones listed, about three quarters were seen once. These donors counted as nominally healthy when sampled, but unrecorded immune exposures were likely. Study-level findings and limits: The authors assumed roughly uniform sequencing depth across donors for presence/absence analyses. Most CMV-associated TCR beta chains appeared HLA-restricted in a later analysis.

This clonotype was sampled from a woman aged 25 to 45 in good health and CMV-seronegative. The chain recombines TRBV7-2 with TRBJ2-7, with 11 positions matching TRBD2. Material for sequencing was PBMCs. Written as DNA, the CDR3 is TGTGCCAGCAGCTTAAGTGGGACTAGCGGTTACGAGCAGTACTTC. It encodes CASSLSGTSGYEQYF.